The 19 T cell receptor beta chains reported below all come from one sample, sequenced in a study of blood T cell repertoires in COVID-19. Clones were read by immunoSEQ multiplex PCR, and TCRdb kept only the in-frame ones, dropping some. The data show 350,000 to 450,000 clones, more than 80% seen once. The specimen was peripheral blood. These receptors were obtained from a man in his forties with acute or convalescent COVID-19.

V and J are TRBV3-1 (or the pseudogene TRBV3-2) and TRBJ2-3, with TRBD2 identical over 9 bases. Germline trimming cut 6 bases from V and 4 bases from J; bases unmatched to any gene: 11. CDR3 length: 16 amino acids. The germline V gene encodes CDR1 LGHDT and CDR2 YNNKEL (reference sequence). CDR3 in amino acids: CASSPSLAGGADTQYF. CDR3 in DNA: TGTGCCAGCAGTCCGTCACTCGCGGGGGGGGCAGATACGCAGTATTTT.

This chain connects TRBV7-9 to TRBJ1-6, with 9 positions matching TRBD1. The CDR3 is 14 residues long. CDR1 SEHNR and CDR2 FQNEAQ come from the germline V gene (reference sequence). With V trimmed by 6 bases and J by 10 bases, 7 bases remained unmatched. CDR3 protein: CASRRTGENSPLHF. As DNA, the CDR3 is TGTGCCAGCAGAAGGACAGGGGAGAACTCACCCCTCCACTTT.

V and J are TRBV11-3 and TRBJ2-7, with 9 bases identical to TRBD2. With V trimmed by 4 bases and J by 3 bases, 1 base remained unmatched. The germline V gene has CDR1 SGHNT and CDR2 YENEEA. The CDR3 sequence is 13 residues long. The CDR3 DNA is TGTGCCAGCAGCTATAGCGGGAGCTACGAGCAGTACTTC. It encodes CASSYSGSYEQYF. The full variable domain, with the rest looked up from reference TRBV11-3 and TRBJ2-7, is EAGVVQSPRYKIIEKKQPVAFWCNPISGHNTLYWYLQNLGQGPELLIRYENEEAVDDSQLPKDRFSAERLKGVDSTLKIQPAELGDSAVYLCASSYSGSYEQYFGPGTRLTVT.

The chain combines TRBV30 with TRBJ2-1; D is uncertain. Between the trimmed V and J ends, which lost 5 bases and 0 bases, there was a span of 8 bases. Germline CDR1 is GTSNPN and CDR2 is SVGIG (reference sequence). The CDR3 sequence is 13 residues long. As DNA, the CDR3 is TGTGCCTGGGTTCACTACTCCTACAATGAGCAGTTCTTC. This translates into CAWVHYSYNEQFF.

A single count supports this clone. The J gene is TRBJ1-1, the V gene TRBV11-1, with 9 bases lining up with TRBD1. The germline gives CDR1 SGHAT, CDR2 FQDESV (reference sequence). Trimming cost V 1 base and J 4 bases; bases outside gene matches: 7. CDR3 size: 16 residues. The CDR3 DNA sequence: TGTGCCAGCAGCTTAGGTACAGGGGGCGAGGCCACTGAAGCTTTCTTT. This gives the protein CASSLGTGGEATEAFF.

For the CDR3, the DNA is TGTGCCAGCAGTTACTCGAAATTCGACGGACAGGGGAACGAGCAGTACTTC. Translated, it gives CASSYSKFDGQGNEQYF. The chain links TRBV6-7 to TRBJ2-7, with 9 bases identical to TRBD1. TRBV6-7 is an ORF, and what it does is uncertain. V lost 0 bases to trimming and J lost 5 bases; unmatched junction nucleotides: 11. This CDR3 has 17 amino acids.

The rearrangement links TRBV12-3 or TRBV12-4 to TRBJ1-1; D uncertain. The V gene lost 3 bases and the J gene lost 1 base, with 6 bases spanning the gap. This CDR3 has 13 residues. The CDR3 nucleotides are TGTGCCAGCAGTTTCGTCTGGAACACTGAAGCTTTCTTT. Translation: CASSFVWNTEAFF.

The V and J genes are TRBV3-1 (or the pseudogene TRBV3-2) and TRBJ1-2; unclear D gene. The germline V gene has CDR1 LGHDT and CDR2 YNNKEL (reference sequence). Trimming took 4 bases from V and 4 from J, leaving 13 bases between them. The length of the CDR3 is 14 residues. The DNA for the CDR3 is TGTGCCAGCAGCCCTCAGGTGGTCGGCTATGGCTACACCTTC. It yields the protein CASSPQVVGYGYTF.

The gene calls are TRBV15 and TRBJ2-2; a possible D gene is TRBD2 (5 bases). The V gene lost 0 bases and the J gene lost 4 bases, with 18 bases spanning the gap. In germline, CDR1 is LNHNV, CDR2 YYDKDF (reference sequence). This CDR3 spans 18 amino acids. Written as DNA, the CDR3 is TGTGCCACCAGCAGAGAAATGTCATGGCGGGCGGGCACCGGGGAGCTGTTTTTT. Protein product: CATSREMSWRAGTGELFF.

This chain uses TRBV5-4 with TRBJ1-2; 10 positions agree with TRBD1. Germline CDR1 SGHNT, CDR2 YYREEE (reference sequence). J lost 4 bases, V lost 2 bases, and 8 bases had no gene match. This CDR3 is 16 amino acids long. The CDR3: CASSFGNGQGVYGYTF. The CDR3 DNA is TGTGCCAGCAGCTTTGGCAATGGACAGGGGGTCTATGGCTACACCTTC.

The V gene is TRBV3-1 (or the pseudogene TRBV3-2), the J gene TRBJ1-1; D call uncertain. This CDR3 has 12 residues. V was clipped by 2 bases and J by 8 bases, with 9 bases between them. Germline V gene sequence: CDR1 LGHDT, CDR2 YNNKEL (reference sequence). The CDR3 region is CASSQRGLEAFF. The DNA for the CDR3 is TGTGCCAGCAGCCAACGAGGGCTCGAAGCTTTCTTT.

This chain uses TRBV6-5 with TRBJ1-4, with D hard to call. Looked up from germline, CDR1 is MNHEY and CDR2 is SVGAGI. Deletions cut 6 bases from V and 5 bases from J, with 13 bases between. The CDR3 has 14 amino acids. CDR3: CASRPGQTNEKLFF. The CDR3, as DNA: TGTGCCAGCAGGCCAGGTCAGACCAATGAAAAACTGTTTTTT.

Written as DNA, the CDR3 is TGTGCCAGCACCAAACAAGGGGCCCAGTACTTC. It codes for CASTKQGAQYF. V gene TRBV6-5 combines with J gene TRBJ2-5, with a possible D match to TRBD1 (5 bases). The CDR3 has 11 residues. Trimming pared 7 bases from V and 9 bases from J, leaving 12 bases between. Germline V gene data show CDR1 as MNHEY and CDR2 as SVGAGI.

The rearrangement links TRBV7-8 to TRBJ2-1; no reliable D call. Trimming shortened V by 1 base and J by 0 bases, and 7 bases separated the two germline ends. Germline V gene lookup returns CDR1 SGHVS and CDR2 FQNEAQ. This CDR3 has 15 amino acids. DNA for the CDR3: TGTGCCAGCAGCTTAGTGCGGAGCTCCTACAATGAGCAGTTCTTC. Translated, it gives CASSLVRSSYNEQFF.

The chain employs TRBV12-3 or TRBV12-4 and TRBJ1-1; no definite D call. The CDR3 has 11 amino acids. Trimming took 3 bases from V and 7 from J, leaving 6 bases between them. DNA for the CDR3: TGTGCCAGCAGTTTGACTTATGAAGCTTTCTTT. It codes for CASSLTYEAFF.

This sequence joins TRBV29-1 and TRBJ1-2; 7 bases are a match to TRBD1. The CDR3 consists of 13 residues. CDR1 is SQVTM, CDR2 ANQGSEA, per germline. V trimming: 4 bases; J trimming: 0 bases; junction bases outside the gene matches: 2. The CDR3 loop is CSVAGQANYGYTF. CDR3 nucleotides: TGCAGCGTTGCAGGACAGGCTAACTATGGCTACACCTTC.

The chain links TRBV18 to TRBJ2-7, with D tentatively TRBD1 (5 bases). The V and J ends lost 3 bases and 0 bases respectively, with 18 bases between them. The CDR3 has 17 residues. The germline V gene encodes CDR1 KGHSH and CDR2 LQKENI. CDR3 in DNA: TGTGCCAGCTCACCGACCGTAGGGGCAGACAGCTCCTACGAGCAGTACTTC. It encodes CASSPTVGADSSYEQYF.

CDR3 residues: CASSPGQALAKNIQYF. The CDR3, as DNA: TGTGCCAGCAGCCCGGGACAGGCTCTAGCCAAAAACATTCAGTACTTC. This chain links TRBV3-1 (or the pseudogene TRBV3-2) with TRBJ2-4, with TRBD1 matching 8 bases. V trimming: 4 bases; J trimming: 0 bases; junction bases outside the gene matches: 5. The CDR3 extends over 16 amino acids. Germline V gene sequence: CDR1 LGHDT, CDR2 YNNKEL (reference sequence).

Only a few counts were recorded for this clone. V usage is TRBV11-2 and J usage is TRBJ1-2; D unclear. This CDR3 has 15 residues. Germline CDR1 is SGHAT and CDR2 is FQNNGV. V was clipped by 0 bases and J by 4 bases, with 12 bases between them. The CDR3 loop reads CASSLDSGVSYGYTF. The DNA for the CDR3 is TGTGCCAGCAGCTTAGATTCCGGGGTCTCCTATGGCTACACCTTC.